This TCR beta chain comes out of a study of Graves' ophthalmopathy and Graves' hyperthyroidism. At the level of the study: Specimen type is peripheral blood, obtained at initial diagnosis before any treatment. Study-level findings and limits: A majority of expanded thyroid clonotypes exceeding 0.001 frequency were likewise present in blood.

A remark on this clonotype: Its antigen remains unknown.

CDR1 and CDR2 (germline): SGHTA, FQGNSA. This CDR3 contains 16 residues. Researchers took RNA transcripts and amplified TCR beta CDR3 regions from them. An initial RT-PCR round employing HTBI primers preceded a second-round multiplex PCR. TCRdb called the multiplex PCR reads again in MiXCR, with one record for every CDR3 protein. The table records hundreds of thousands of distinct CDR3 sequences, 45% to 55% of them present only once. Moderate-to-severe activity, CAS at least 3, NOSPECS at least 4 and duration under 3 months characterized donors with ophthalmopathy. Other autoimmune diseases, uncontrolled infections, pregnancy or lactation ruled patients out of participation.

The clonotype comes from an adult man with Graves' ophthalmopathy. The sample comprised peripheral blood. The V call is TRBV7-2, the J call TRBJ2-7; TRBD1 agrees at 12 bases. The DNA end is more similar to TRBJ2-5, so the J call may be wrong. The CDR3 DNA follows: TGTGCCAGCAGCTCCGGGACAGGGGGCTTACAAGAGACCCAGTACTTC. Amino acids: CASSSGTGGLQETQYF.